Reported below is one T cell receptor (beta chain). This clonotype was detected many times. This clone's antigen is unknown. Base quality data are lacking; no much larger clone is found one base away. Amplification of TCR beta CDR3 regions was carried out from RNA transcripts. A first-round RT-PCR of the TCR CDR3 used the HTBI primer set with the Qiagen OneStep RT-PCR kit. Libraries were constructed in a second round of multiplex PCR, after which size selection and purification were carried out. Libraries were sequenced paired-end with 100 bp reads on an Illumina HiSeq2000. Processing in the source paper ran as follows. SOAPnuke was used to process the raw data, removing reads that contained adapters or uncalled bases, had a mean Phred below 15, or lacked an exact match to the constant primer or identifier. High-quality paired reads were merged using COPE v1.2.5, and each unique nucleotide sequence was defined as a clonotype. MiTCR v1.1 was used to align the clonotypes against IMGT TRBV, TRBD and TRBJ reference segments. Only V-J combinations with frequency above 0.0001, covering about 99% of repertoires, were analysed. The TCS score was defined as F50 (clonal expansion) divided by E x V (chaos), with BLOSUM62-based TCRdist calculated between CDR3 peptides within each V-J. Welch's t-statistics and random forest reduced around 510 V-J features to around 14, which were used in a naive Bayes classifier (R e1071). The raw public reads went through TCRdb reprocessing: fastp at Q25, MiXCR clone calling, in-frame beta chains kept. Every CDR3 protein is listed once, alongside the most common genes and DNA of its rows. TCRdb's processing, not the authors' own work, is the source of the V and J calls. The sample yields 250,000 to 300,000 distinct CDR3 sequences; approximately 19% were counted once. About 40% of the sample lies in the top ten.

In the ophthalmopathy patients, disease was moderately to severely active, with a Clinical Activity Score of 3 or more, a NOSPECS grade of 4 or more, and a duration of less than 3 months. Patients with uncontrolled infections, other autoimmune diseases, pregnancy or lactation were excluded. Diagnoses relied on clinical symptoms, serum thyroxine and TRAb, thyroid ultrasound and orbital computed tomography. Ficoll-Paque density gradient centrifugation was used to isolate PBMCs from about 10 ml of fresh peripheral blood. Total RNA was extracted using Trizol reagent, and RNA quality was assessed on an Agilent 2100 Bioanalyzer. The sample is drawn from a study of T cells in Graves' hyperthyroidism and ophthalmopathy (dated by TCRdb to the late 2010s). Study-level background: Peripheral blood samples were taken at the time of initial diagnosis, prior to any treatment. TCR V-J signatures able to tell the groups apart were searched for in a discovery cohort of 100 or so patients, of whom 43 had Graves' ophthalmopathy and 57 had stable Graves' hyperthyroidism. After blood sampling, hyperthyroidism patients were treated with methimazole at a starting dose of 30 mg daily, and ophthalmopathy patients were treated with high-dose intravenous methylprednisolone. The study also compared thyroid tissue and blood T-cell repertoires from about six Graves' hyperthyroidism patients. Whether ophthalmopathy could be predicted prospectively was tested in an independent validation cohort made up of roughly 19 hyperthyroidism patients plus 17 patients who later progressed to ophthalmopathy. The 85 to 100 discovery patients were divided at random into training and test sets in a 7:3 ratio. According to the paper, TCR Vbeta CDR3 sequencing was carried out on about 140 peripheral blood samples, which came from fewer than 50 ophthalmopathy, 75 or so hyperthyroidism and roughly 17 progressor patients. What the research found in general, with its limitations: Most expanded thyroid clonotypes (frequency above 0.001) were also found in blood, which suggests that blood repertoires may mirror thyroid immune responses. Sample size was not statistically predetermined, and blinding of investigators to group allocation was not performed. During validation, the model predicted progression to ophthalmopathy a median of about 6.5 months ahead of onset, with almost 71% sensitivity and 72.22% specificity. A model built on a 13 V-J signature distinguished ophthalmopathy from stable hyperthyroidism, reaching 85% to 90% sensitivity and around 81% specificity in cross-validation and 80%/75% in testing.

CDR1 and CDR2, looked up from the germline V gene, are SGHDT and YYEEEE. V is cut by 1 base and J by 5 bases, and the space between the germline ends is 12 bases. Measured from the cysteine to the phenylalanine, the CDR3 is 15 residues long. The CDR3 DNA has 45 bases and is translated from base 1. This clonotype originated in a man in his fifties with Graves' ophthalmopathy. The sequenced sample was blood. This chain joins TRBV5-6 to TRBJ1-4; the D gene cannot be resolved reliably. The bases read TGTGCCAGCAGCTTGTGGGGTGAAGGGAATGAAAAACTGTTTTTT. It is translated as CASSLWGEGNEKLFF. The full variable domain, completed from the reference TRBV5-6 and TRBJ1-4 proteins outside the CDR3, reads DAGVTQSPTHLIKTRGQQVTLRCSPKSGHDTVSWYQQALGQGPQFIFQYYEEEERQRGNFPDRFSGHQFPNYSSELNVNALLLGDSALYLCASSLWGEGNEKLFFGSGTQLSVL.